The 27 T cell receptor beta chains given below trace back to one sample, sequenced in a study of T cells in Graves' hyperthyroidism and ophthalmopathy. Amplified TCR beta CDR3 regions came from RNA transcripts. When the TCR CDR3 underwent first-round RT-PCR, the HTBI primer set was used. Via MiXCR, TCRdb re-called the multiplex PCR reads, giving one row per CDR3 protein. The sample yields around 350,000 distinct CDR3 sequences, around a quarter seen once. The specimen was blood. These receptors were taken from a man between 45 and 60 years old with Graves' hyperthyroidism.

This clonotype has only a few counts. The junction differs from germline at one of its ends, possibly a read error. The gene calls are TRBV20-1 and TRBJ2-1; 9 nucleotides match TRBD2. This CDR3 comprises 17 residues. In germline, CDR1 is DFQATT, CDR2 SNEGSKA (reference sequence). The CDR3, as DNA: TGCAGTCCTAGCGGGGTAGGCGGCGGGAGGGACCACAATGAGCAGTTCTTC. It translates to CSPSGVGGGRDHNEQFF.

This clonotype has just a few counts. V and J are TRBV6-1 and TRBJ2-1, with a possible D match to TRBD2 (5 bases). The V end was cut by 4 bases, the J end by 8 bases, with 9 bases between. CDR3 length equals 12 residues. The V gene's germline CDR1 is MNHNS and CDR2 SASEGT. The CDR3 region is CASSGAGYEQFF. As DNA, the CDR3 is TGTGCCAGCAGTGGCGCGGGCTATGAGCAGTTCTTC.

This clonotype showed up many times. The rearrangement links TRBV11-2 to TRBJ2-7; 7 positions agree with TRBD1. V shed 5 bases, J shed 1 base, and the junction held 5 bases outside the gene matches. CDR1 is SGHAT and CDR2 is FQNNGV in the germline V gene. The CDR3 spans 14 residues. CDR3 region: CASSDPGQSYEQYF. The CDR3 region has the DNA TGTGCCAGCAGCGACCCGGGACAGTCCTACGAGCAGTACTTC.

This clonotype has just a few counts. This sequence joins TRBV5-6 and TRBJ2-1, with 7 bases that match TRBD1. CDR3 length: 14 residues. Germline values: CDR1 SGHDT, CDR2 YYEEEE. J gave up 5 bases and V 4 bases, and 6 bases lay outside the gene matches. CDR3: CASSTRDSDNEQFF. The DNA for the CDR3 is TGTGCCAGCAGCACCCGGGACAGCGACAATGAGCAGTTCTTC. The complete variable domain, with remaining parts taken from reference TRBV5-6 and TRBJ2-1, reads DAGVTQSPTHLIKTRGQQVTLRCSPKSGHDTVSWYQQALGQGPQFIFQYYEEEERQRGNFPDRFSGHQFPNYSSELNVNALLLGDSALYLCASSTRDSDNEQFFGPGTRLTVL.

This clonotype occurred many times. V is TRBV2 and J is TRBJ2-3; TRBD2 might be the D (5 bases). The V and J ends lost 6 bases and 0 bases respectively, with 13 bases between them. This CDR3 spans 15 amino acids. Germline-derived CDR1 and CDR2 are SNHLY and FYNNEI. CDR3 in DNA: TGTGCCAGCAGAAAAGAAGCGGCTAGCACAGATACGCAGTATTTT. Its translation: CASRKEAASTDTQYF.

Many counts were recorded for this clonotype. The genes are TRBV28 and TRBJ2-3, with 7 bases lining up with TRBD1. Germline lookup yields CDR1 MDHEN and CDR2 SYDVKM. Trimming cost V 7 bases and J 1 base; bases outside gene matches: 14. This CDR3 comprises 17 residues. CDR3 loop: CASTHILGQKRTDTQYF. For the CDR3, the DNA is TGTGCCAGCACCCACATATTGGGACAGAAACGCACAGATACGCAGTATTTT.

In its sample, this clonotype was seen many times. The chain couples TRBV28 to TRBJ2-4; 7 bases are a match to TRBD1. V was pared by 4 bases and J by 9 bases, with 6 bases of the junction left unmatched. CDR1 is MDHEN and CDR2 is SYDVKM in the germline V gene. This CDR3 has 13 residues. This chain's CDR3 is CASSYTGVGIQYF. In DNA form, the CDR3 reads TGTGCCAGCAGTTACACAGGGGTCGGCATTCAGTACTTC.

This CDR3 is CASSWTGNNYEQYF. The DNA of the CDR3 is TGTGCCAGCAGTTGGACAGGGAACAACTACGAGCAGTACTTC. V is TRBV12-3 or TRBV12-4 and J is TRBJ2-7; 8 bases map to TRBD1. J lost 3 bases, V lost 4 bases, and 5 bases had no gene match. This CDR3 has 14 residues.

This clonotype was detected only a few times. For the CDR3, the DNA is TGTGCCAGCAGCTTTAAAGGGGGCGTCTATGGCTACACCTTC. Residues: CASSFKGGVYGYTF. This chain connects TRBV11-2 to TRBJ1-2; TRBD1 matches at 7 bases. Trimming removed 3 bases from V and 4 bases from J; junction bases left unmatched: 5. Germline CDR1 SGHAT, CDR2 FQNNGV. The CDR3 has 14 amino acids.

This clonotype was detected only a few times. The chain carries TRBV2 and TRBJ2-7; 11 bases match TRBD1. CDR1 and CDR2 from the germline V gene are SNHLY and FYNNEI. V gave up 8 bases and J gave up 5 bases; unmatched junction bases: 5. This CDR3 has 13 residues. CDR3 amino acids: CASGQGALNEQYF. CDR3 DNA: TGTGCCAGCGGACAGGGGGCTCTGAACGAGCAGTACTTC. The whole variable domain, filled in from reference TRBV2 and TRBJ2-7, reads EPEVTQTPSHQVTQMGQEVILRCVPISNHLYFYWYRQILGQKVEFLVSFYNNEISEKSEIFDDQFSVERPDGSNFTLKIRSTKLEDSAMYFCASGQGALNEQYFGPGTRLTVT.

The chain couples TRBV20-1 to TRBJ1-1; D not resolved. The V gene's germline CDR1 is DFQATT and CDR2 SNEGSKA (reference sequence). This CDR3 has 14 residues. V lost 1 base to trimming and J lost 4 bases, with 13 bases between them. The CDR3 bases are TGCAGTGCTAGAGTAACCGGGGATCTCACTGAAGCTTTCTTT. This encodes CSARVTGDLTEAFF.

This clonotype appeared a few times. The V and J genes are TRBV5-1 and TRBJ2-7; D remains unclear. This CDR3 is built from 11 residues. Germline CDR1 reads SGHRS; CDR2 reads YFSETQ. Deletions cut 4 bases from V and 7 bases from J, with 9 bases between. The CDR3 DNA follows: TGCGCCAGCAGCCGATCTGGGGAGCAGTACTTC. Amino acids: CASSRSGEQYF.

The sample holds a few counts of this clonotype. The chain couples TRBV27 to TRBJ2-1, with 8 bases aligning to TRBD2. The CDR3 extends over 14 amino acids. Germline CDR1 and CDR2: MNHEY and SMNVEV (reference sequence). Germline trimming cut 5 bases from V and 4 bases from J; bases unmatched to any gene: 4. CDR3 protein: CASSRLAPYNEQFF. The CDR3 DNA follows: TGTGCCAGCAGTCGACTAGCGCCTTACAATGAGCAGTTCTTC.

This sequence joins TRBV12-3 or TRBV12-4 and TRBJ1-1; 8 bases align to TRBD1. There are 14 residues in the CDR3. With V trimmed by 6 bases and J by 11 bases, 14 bases remained unmatched. As DNA, the CDR3 is TGTGCCAGCAGGGCGGACAGGGCCTCAGGTCGGGCTTTCTTT. This sequence encodes CASRADRASGRAFF.

The rearrangement links TRBV6-2 or TRBV6-3 to TRBJ2-1; no clear D. With 4 bases removed from V and 6 bases from J, the gap between germline ends came to 7 bases. The CDR3 covers 12 residues. Germline lookup yields CDR1 MNHEY and CDR2 SVGEGT. CDR3 protein: CASSLSVNEQFF. CDR3 nucleotide sequence: TGTGCCAGCAGTTTGTCCGTCAATGAGCAGTTCTTC.

This clonotype was counted at least ten times. This rearrangement joins TRBV7-2 to TRBJ1-1; D gene unclear. The CDR3 spans 11 residues. Germline loops: CDR1 SGHTA, CDR2 FQGNSA. V was trimmed by 4 bases and J by 10 bases, leaving 10 bases between them. Here the CDR3 DNA reads TGTGCCAGCAGCTCTCAAACCCGAGCTTTCTTT. Residues: CASSSQTRAFF.

The chain carries TRBV5-1 and TRBJ1-2; tentative D call: TRBD1 (6 bases). Trimming stripped 0 bases from V and 8 bases from J, with 14 bases between. This CDR3 is built from 14 residues. Germline V lookup: CDR1 SGHRS, CDR2 YFSETQ. The CDR3 sequence: CASSLDGTPKGYTF. In DNA, the CDR3 is TGCGCCAGCAGCTTGGATGGGACACCTAAAGGCTACACCTTC.

In this sample, this clonotype turned up a few times. The chain employs TRBV7-6 and TRBJ2-7; TRBD2 matches at 13 bases. The CDR3 loop spans 16 amino acids. Losses at the gene ends were 4 bases for V and 3 bases for J; bases not matched to a gene: 6. Germline loops: CDR1 SGHVS, CDR2 FNYEAQ. In DNA form, the CDR3 reads TGTGCCAGCAGCTCGGGACTAGCGGGAAATCTCTACGAGCAGTACTTC. Encoded protein: CASSSGLAGNLYEQYF.

In the case of this clonotype: A read error may produce the germline difference seen at one junction end. The chain combines TRBV11-3 with TRBJ2-3; tentatively, D is TRBD1 (5 bases). Germline V lookup: CDR1 SGHNT, CDR2 YENEEA. This CDR3 is built from 14 residues. In DNA, the CDR3 is TGTGCCAGCAGCTTAGGCGGTCCCACAGGTACGCAGTATTTT. Translation: CASSLGGPTGTQYF.

The chain combines TRBV19 with TRBJ1-5; no definite D call. The V and J ends lost 5 bases and 6 bases respectively, with 5 bases between them. There are 11 residues in the CDR3. The germline CDR1 and CDR2 sequences are LNHDA and SQIVND (reference sequence). Here the CDR3 reads CASSAGQPQHF. CDR3 bases: TGTGCCAGTAGTGCAGGTCAGCCCCAGCATTTT. Drawing the rest from reference TRBV19 and TRBJ1-5, the complete variable domain is DGGITQSPKYLFRKEGQNVTLSCEQNLNHDAMYWYRQDPGQGLRLIYYSQIVNDFQKGDIAEGYSVSREKKESFPLTVTSAQKNPTAFYLCASSAGQPQHFGDGTRLSIL.

The rearrangement joins TRBV13 to TRBJ2-7; either TRBD1 or TRBD2 may supply D (7 bases each). Trimming removed 7 bases at V and 6 bases at J, with 22 bases between. The length of the CDR3 is 15 residues. In germline, CDR1 is PRHDT, CDR2 FYEKMQ (reference sequence). CDR3 amino acids: CASKQGREFSSEQYF. The CDR3 DNA reads TGTGCCAGCAAACAGGGGCGGGAGTTTTCTTCCGAGCAGTACTTC.

This clonotype was recorded a few times. The chain has TRBV24-1 and TRBJ1-2; D not certain. The V and J ends lost 4 bases and 3 bases respectively, with 11 bases between them. Germline values: CDR1 KGHDR, CDR2 SFDVKD. This CDR3 spans 14 amino acids. CDR3 sequence: CATSDPGPDYGYTF. Written as DNA, the CDR3 is TGTGCCACCAGTGACCCGGGCCCGGACTATGGCTACACCTTC.

This clonotype was recorded a few times. The chain joins TRBV6-1 to TRBJ2-7, with D possibly matching TRBD1 (5 bases). Per the germline V gene, CDR1 is MNHNS and CDR2 is SASEGT. Trimming took 5 bases from V and 3 from J, leaving 14 bases between them. CDR3 length: 14 amino acids. CDR3 bases: TGTGCCAGCAGTTATGGGGCAGGGATCTACGAGCAGTACTTC. Its translation is CASSYGAGIYEQYF.

This clonotype has at least ten counts. The chain couples TRBV5-1 to TRBJ2-7, with D unclear. CDR3 size: 15 residues. Trimming pared 0 bases from V and 2 bases from J, leaving 12 bases between. Germline values: CDR1 SGHRS, CDR2 YFSETQ. CDR3 sequence reads: CASSLASAATYEQYF. As DNA, the CDR3 is TGCGCCAGCAGCTTGGCCTCTGCAGCAACCTACGAGCAGTACTTC.

This clonotype was counted between two and nine times. The V call is TRBV7-9, the J call TRBJ2-1; D possibly uses TRBD1 or TRBD2 (5 bases each). Germline V gene lookup returns CDR1 SEHNR and CDR2 FQNEAQ (reference sequence). The length of the CDR3 is 14 residues. V lost 1 base and J lost 3, with 7 bases in between. The CDR3 DNA reads as TGTGCCAGCAGCTTAGTGGGGGACTACAATGAGCAGTTCTTC. Translation: CASSLVGDYNEQFF.

This sequence joins TRBV19 and TRBJ1-2; TRBD1 matches at 8 bases. CDR1 is LNHDA and CDR2 is SQIVND in the germline V gene (reference sequence). V trimming: 6 bases; J trimming: 4 bases; junction bases outside the gene matches: 10. CDR3 length equals 15 residues. CDR3 DNA sequence: TGTGCCAGTAGGCGCCCAGGGGGCGCAGGCTATGGCTACACCTTC. Amino acids: CASRRPGGAGYGYTF.

Ten or more counts support this clonotype. This chain connects TRBV12-3 or TRBV12-4 to TRBJ2-1; 16 nucleotides line up with TRBD2. V lost 0 bases to trimming and J lost 9 bases; unmatched junction nucleotides: 11. The CDR3 totals 19 residues. The CDR3 DNA follows: TGTGCCAGCAGTTTAGCGCGTAGGGGACTAGCGGGAGGGCTAGGTGAGCAGTTCTTC. Protein sequence: CASSLARRGLAGGLGEQFF.